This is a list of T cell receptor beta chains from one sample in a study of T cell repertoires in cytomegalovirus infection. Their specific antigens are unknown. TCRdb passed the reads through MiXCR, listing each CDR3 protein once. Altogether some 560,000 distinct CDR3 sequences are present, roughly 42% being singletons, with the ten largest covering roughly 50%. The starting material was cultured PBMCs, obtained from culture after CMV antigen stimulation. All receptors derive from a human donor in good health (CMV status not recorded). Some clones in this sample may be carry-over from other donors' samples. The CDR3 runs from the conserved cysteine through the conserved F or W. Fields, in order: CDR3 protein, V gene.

cdr3_aa: CASSSNPAGNTIYF
v_call: TRBV27

cdr3_aa: CASSLDTGGYQETQYF
v_call: TRBV7-2

cdr3_aa: CASSFTPGAMKTQYF
v_call: TRBV12-3/TRBV12-4

cdr3_aa: CATSRDFGTGGNIQYF
v_call: TRBV15

cdr3_aa: CASSYFGRANYGYTF
v_call: TRBV6-5

cdr3_aa: CASSLSANYGYTF
v_call: TRBV27

cdr3_aa: CASSEQGIDGYTF
v_call: TRBV12-3/TRBV12-4

cdr3_aa: CASSYQIRGDEQFF
v_call: TRBV2

cdr3_aa: CASSFPGTLGNTIYF
v_call: TRBV5-6

cdr3_aa: CASSPPTGGTGELFF
v_call: TRBV18

cdr3_aa: CATSDIPSITGQSTYEQYF
v_call: TRBV24-1

cdr3_aa: CASSRRSGENTDTQYF
v_call: TRBV4-1

cdr3_aa: CASRPSSGGAGTGELFF
v_call: TRBV5-1

cdr3_aa: CASSSDRHNEQFF
v_call: TRBV11-2

cdr3_aa: CASSHTSGPYEQYF
v_call: TRBV5-4

cdr3_aa: CASSEVRGSQPQHF
v_call: TRBV6-1

cdr3_aa: CASSYLAGVGTDTQYF
v_call: TRBV6-2/TRBV6-3

cdr3_aa: CATRANAGLAGKTDTQYF
v_call: TRBV10-3

cdr3_aa: CASSFGALSYNEQFF
v_call: TRBV7-8

cdr3_aa: CASGGTEKLFF
v_call: TRBV12-3/TRBV12-4

cdr3_aa: CASSLLGKNTEAFF
v_call: TRBV28

cdr3_aa: CASSAQLAGSIYEQYF
v_call: TRBV7-6

cdr3_aa: CSANPWQLQETQYF
v_call: TRBV20-1

cdr3_aa: CASSYSRTGYPNTEAFF
v_call: TRBV6-2/TRBV6-3

cdr3_aa: CASGADFYSYNEQFF
v_call: TRBV2

cdr3_aa: CASSHAGTSGIEQYF
v_call: TRBV6-2/TRBV6-3

cdr3_aa: CASSDGMAQHF
v_call: TRBV4-2

cdr3_aa: CATQWASYNEQFF
v_call: TRBV19

cdr3_aa: CASSLIGGGAQETQYF
v_call: TRBV27